This TCR beta chain was identified during a study of shared clonotypes between healthy human individuals. Overall study findings and caveats: Among non-shared clonotypes, generation probabilities were lower than among those shared by all four donors. Sorted-subset samples were not fully sequenced, rarefaction indicated.

Assay: immunoSEQ multiplex PCR; the TCRdb copy retains only in-frame clones and omits some. Seen here are some 2,100,000 clones, under 95% observed once, and the top ten hold under 2%. The CDR3 totals 13 residues. This clone was detected once. Its antigen is not identified. The naive CD8 subset, CD45RO-negative cells positively selected for CCR7, excluded terminally differentiated effector memory CD45RA+ cells. This receptor was obtained from a man between 18 and 29 years old in good health. Some clones in this sample may be carry-over from other donors' samples. Sequences were obtained from naive CD8+ T cells from PBMCs. The chain combines TRBV21-1 with TRBJ2-5. TRBV21-1 is annotated as a pseudogene. The CDR3 DNA reads as TGTGCCAGCAGCAAAGGACCCCAAGAGACCCAGTACTTC. This sequence encodes CASSKGPQETQYF.